This T cell receptor beta chain was sequenced during a study of Graves' ophthalmopathy and Graves' hyperthyroidism. Those donors who had ophthalmopathy presented with moderate-to-severe activity, a CAS of ≥3, a NOSPECS of ≥4 and a duration under 3 months. The evidence that diagnosis relied on was clinical symptoms, serum thyroxine, TRAb, thyroid ultrasound and orbital computed tomography. V lost 6 bases to trimming and J lost 8 bases, with 13 bases between them. This CDR3 has 12 residues. From RNA, the CDR3 regions of TCR beta chains were amplified and sequenced. First-round RT-PCR employed HTBI primers, with a second-round multiplex PCR after it. TCRdb ran MiXCR on the multiplex PCR reads and lists one entry per CDR3 protein. The data show about 170,000 distinct CDR3 sequences, with roughly 37% seen just once and under 7% held by the top ten. For this clonotype: What it binds is unknown.

Whole-study findings and limits: Most thyroid clonotypes with frequency above 0.001 were detected in blood too. A model built from 13 signatures distinguished ophthalmopathy from stable hyperthyroidism with 87.88% sensitivity and approximately 80% specificity.

The rearrangement uses TRBV12-3 or TRBV12-4 and TRBJ2-5; D may be TRBD2 (5 bases). The clonotype was recovered from a woman in her 40s with Graves' ophthalmopathy. The material sequenced was peripheral blood. The CDR3 bases are TGTGCCAGCAGCACCCCTACTAGAACCCAGTACTTC. It codes for CASSTPTRTQYF.